Shown below are 26 T cell receptor beta chains from a single sample sequenced in a study of yellow fever vaccine responses in identical twins. One entry per CDR3 protein results from TCRdb running MiXCR on the RT-PCR reads. The sample comprises around 2,800 distinct CDR3 sequences, around three quarters of which are singletons, and 8% to 10% rests with the top ten. The sample consisted of T cells from blood (PBMCs), unsorted or a sorted subset (not recorded which), taken before or after yellow fever vaccination (not recorded which). The receptors derive from a female donor who received the yellow fever vaccine.

This chain connects TRBV7-2 to TRBJ1-6; the D gene is possibly TRBD1 (5 bases). Germline loops: CDR1 SGHTA, CDR2 FQGNSA. Trimming removed 0 bases from V and 12 bases from J, with 6 bases in between. The length of the CDR3 is 12 residues. As DNA, the CDR3 is TGTGCCAGCAGCTTAGCGGGGGAACCCCTCCACTTT. Protein product: CASSLAGEPLHF.

The chain combines TRBV11-1 with TRBJ2-7; 8 nucleotides match TRBD1. Germline CDR1 is SGHAT and CDR2 is FQDESV (reference sequence). The ends lost 1 base at V and 5 bases at J; junction bases unmatched: 4. The length of the CDR3 is 14 residues. This CDR3 reads CASSLGSGQDEQYV. The CDR3 nucleotides read TGTGCCAGCAGCTTAGGGTCGGGACAGGACGAGCAGTACGTC.

The chain is built from TRBV30 and TRBJ2-5; D is undetermined. Per germline, CDR1 GTSNPN and CDR2 SVGIG (reference sequence). V was shortened by 4 bases and J by 4 bases, with 10 bases between the two germline ends. The CDR3 length is 12 residues. CDR3 bases: TGTGCCTGGAACCAGGTCGGAGAGACCCAGTACTTC. Translating gives CAWNQVGETQYF.

This rearrangement joins TRBV7-9 to TRBJ2-2; D ambiguous. The ends were cut back, 1 base at V and 2 bases at J, with 5 bases in the middle. The CDR3 has 14 amino acids. In germline, CDR1 is SEHNR, CDR2 FQNEAQ (reference sequence). The CDR3 protein is CASSLVTNTGELFF. The CDR3, as DNA: TGTGCCAGCAGCTTAGTGACAAACACCGGGGAGCTGTTTTTT.

V gene TRBV7-2 combines with J gene TRBJ2-5, with 9 bases aligning to TRBD1. CDR3 length: 15 residues. V dropped 8 bases and J dropped 5; count of bases not matched to a gene: 12. The germline gives CDR1 SGHTA, CDR2 FQGNSA. The CDR3, as DNA: TGTGCCAGCGGTCATCGAACAGGGGGCGCGGAGACCCAGTACTTC. It translates to CASGHRTGGAETQYF.

This clonotype was seen only a few times. V gene TRBV6-5 combines with J gene TRBJ2-2; D gene unclear. There are 16 residues in the CDR3. Germline CDR1 reads MNHEY; CDR2 reads SVGAGI. V lost 0 bases and J 6 bases, leaving 14 bases between the germline ends. The CDR3 region has the DNA TGTGCCAGCAGTTACTCGATTGGATCTGGGGCCGGGGAGCTGTTTTTT. This codes for CASSYSIGSGAGELFF.

Remarks on this clonotype: The junction departs from the called germline gene at one end, perhaps through a read error. The V and J genes are TRBV4-1 and TRBJ2-1; D unclear. Germline CDR1 and CDR2: MGHRA and YSYEKL. This CDR3 comprises 14 residues. The CDR3 nucleotides are TGCGCCAGCAGCCAGTCGAGGTCCTCCAATGAGCAGTTCTTC. As protein: CASSQSRSSNEQFF.

This chain uses TRBV9 with TRBJ2-7; 7 nucleotides match TRBD1. Trimming at V came to 3 bases and at J to 2 bases, leaving 5 bases not matched to a gene. The germline gives CDR1 SGDLS, CDR2 YYNGEE. CDR3 length: 14 amino acids. The CDR3 sequence is CASSAGDSTYEQYF. The CDR3 coding sequence is TGTGCCAGCAGCGCAGGGGACAGCACCTACGAGCAGTACTTC.

The chain carries TRBV7-6 and TRBJ2-5, with 7 bases identical to TRBD2. The CDR3 contains 15 residues. V lost 1 base and J lost 5; bases outside the gene matches: 7. Germline values: CDR1 SGHVS, CDR2 FNYEAQ. CDR3: CASSLVPGGGETQYF. CDR3 nucleotide sequence: TGTGCCAGCAGCTTAGTCCCGGGGGGTGGGGAGACCCAGTACTTC. Full variable domain (remainder filled in from reference TRBV7-6 and TRBJ2-5): GAGVSQSPRYKVTKRGQDVALRCDPISGHVSLYWYRQALGQGPEFLTYFNYEAQQDKSGLPNDRFSAERPEGSISTLTIQRTEQRDSAMYRCASSLVPGGGETQYFGPGTRLLVL.

The chain carries TRBV6-4 and TRBJ2-3, with D unclear. Germline lookup yields CDR1 MRHNA and CDR2 SNTAGT. This CDR3 contains 14 residues. V was cut by 0 bases and J by 4 bases, with 8 bases left in between. In nucleotides, the CDR3 is TGTGCCAGCAGTGACTCGATAGGAGCAGATACGCAGTATTTT. Translated: CASSDSIGADTQYF.

The chain has TRBV5-1 and TRBJ2-7, with D possibly TRBD1 on 6 matching bases. Germline CDR1 SGHRS, CDR2 YFSETQ. This CDR3 has 12 amino acids. Trimming shortened V by 3 bases and J by 4 bases, and 8 bases separated the two germline ends. This CDR3 is CASSSQGYEQYF. In nucleotides, the CDR3 is TGCGCCAGCAGCTCACAGGGATACGAGCAGTACTTC. Filled out from reference TRBV5-1 and TRBJ2-7, the complete variable domain reads KAGVTQTPRYLIKTRGQQVTLSCSPISGHRSVSWYQQTPGQGLQFLFEYFSETQRNKGNFPGRFSGRQFSNSRSEMNVSTLELGDSALYLCASSSQGYEQYFGPGTRLTVT.

This clonotype was detected only a few times. J is TRBJ2-3 and V is TRBV20-1; D not resolved. From germline, CDR1 is DFQATT and CDR2 SNEGSKA (reference sequence). The CDR3 is 14 residues long. V was cut by 1 base and J by 0 bases, with 8 bases left in between. CDR3 DNA: TGCAGTGCTAGAGGGTTTGGCAGCACAGATACGCAGTATTTT. This translates into CSARGFGSTDTQYF.

This clonotype was found a few times. J is TRBJ1-2 and V is TRBV4-1, with D perhaps TRBD1 (6 bases). With 8 bases removed from V and 6 bases from J, the gap between germline ends came to 16 bases. Germline CDR1 and CDR2: MGHRA and YSYEKL. CDR3 length: 13 amino acids. The chain's CDR3 is CASATGLIDGYTF. The DNA of the CDR3 is TGCGCCAGCGCGACAGGACTAATCGATGGCTACACCTTC.

The chain has TRBV12-3 or TRBV12-4 and TRBJ2-5; TRBD1 aligns across 7 bases. Trimming took 0 bases from V and 5 from J; bases not matched to a gene: 6. The CDR3 sequence is 15 residues long. The chain's CDR3 is CASSLAQVQGETQYF. DNA for the CDR3: TGTGCCAGCAGTTTAGCGCAGGTACAGGGGGAGACCCAGTACTTC.

The chain's CDR3 is CASSFIAGSYNEQFF. For the CDR3, the DNA is TGTGCCAGCAGCTTTATAGCGGGCTCCTACAATGAGCAGTTCTTC. The J gene is TRBJ2-1, the V gene TRBV13, with TRBD2 identical over 7 bases. With V trimmed by 3 bases and J by 0 bases, 2 bases remained unmatched. This CDR3 region has 15 residues. In germline, CDR1 is PRHDT, CDR2 FYEKMQ (reference sequence).

This chain joins TRBV2 and TRBJ2-7, with D perhaps TRBD1 (5 bases). CDR1 and CDR2 from the germline V gene are SNHLY and FYNNEI. The CDR3 totals 14 residues. With 3 bases removed from V and 5 bases from J, the gap between germline ends came to 14 bases. The DNA of the CDR3 is TGTGCCAGCAGTGAGAACCCAGGGTCCCACGAGCAGTACTTC. Translating gives CASSENPGSHEQYF. Looking up the rest from reference TRBV2 and TRBJ2-7 gives the full variable domain: EPEVTQTPSHQVTQMGQEVILRCVPISNHLYFYWYRQILGQKVEFLVSFYNNEISEKSEIFDDQFSVERPDGSNFTLKIRSTKLEDSAMYFCASSENPGSHEQYFGPGTRLTVT.

The chain uses TRBV7-3 and TRBJ2-3; D might be TRBD2 (6 bases). The CDR3 runs 12 residues. Trimming removed 5 bases from V and 11 bases from J, with 14 bases in between. Germline CDR1 and CDR2: SGHTA and FQGTGA. CDR3 region: CASSGRAGLQYF. The CDR3 coding sequence is TGTGCCAGCAGCGGTCGAGCGGGCCTGCAGTATTTT.

In its sample, this clonotype was seen once. The chain combines TRBV29-1 with TRBJ2-1; no clear D. CDR3 size: 15 residues. Trimming cost V 1 base and J 2 bases, with 12 bases left between them. The V gene's germline CDR1 is SQVTM and CDR2 ANQGSEA. The CDR3 DNA is TGCAGCGTTGAAGTAGGAGATAGCCCCTACAATGAGCAGTTCTTC. The encoded protein is CSVEVGDSPYNEQFF.

The chain joins TRBV24-1 to TRBJ2-5; no clear D gene. The germline V and J ends were trimmed by 3 bases and 4 bases, with 8 bases remaining between them. This CDR3 has 13 amino acids. CDR1 is KGHDR, CDR2 SFDVKD, per germline. The DNA for the CDR3 is TGTGCCACCAGTGATGGCTGGGGAGAGACCCAGTACTTC. Translating gives CATSDGWGETQYF.

The rearrangement joins TRBV7-6 to TRBJ2-2, with 8 positions matching TRBD1. V was clipped by 5 bases and J by 7 bases; unmatched bases: 12. This CDR3 contains 16 residues. The V gene's germline CDR1 is SGHVS and CDR2 FNYEAQ. Here the CDR3 DNA reads TGTGCCAGCAGCCCCTCGGACAGGGCGATCGGCGGGGAGCTGTTTTTT. The encoded protein is CASSPSDRAIGGELFF.

This clonotype occurred a few times. The J gene is TRBJ2-5, the V gene TRBV11-2; 7 nucleotides line up with TRBD2. This CDR3 is 16 amino acids long. The germline V gene has CDR1 SGHAT and CDR2 FQNNGV. Germline trimming cut 2 bases from V and 1 base from J; bases unmatched to any gene: 7. As DNA, the CDR3 is TGTGCCAGCAGCTTATTCCTAGCGGACCGCCAAGAGACCCAGTACTTC. Translation: CASSLFLADRQETQYF.

This clonotype turned up a few times. The chain uses TRBV6-5 and TRBJ1-1; 10 bases fit TRBD1. Losses at the gene ends were 2 bases for V and 2 bases for J; bases not matched to a gene: 5. Germline loops: CDR1 MNHEY, CDR2 SVGAGI. The CDR3 contains 16 residues. The CDR3 reads CASSYDRGPTNTEAFF. The CDR3 DNA is TGTGCCAGCAGTTACGACAGGGGGCCCACCAACACTGAAGCTTTCTTT.

The chain couples TRBV20-1 to TRBJ2-4; TRBD1 or TRBD2 may be the D gene (5 bases each). Germline V gene data show CDR1 as DFQATT and CDR2 as SNEGSKA (reference sequence). V was shortened by 6 bases and J by 7 bases, with 19 bases between the two germline ends. CDR3 length: 14 amino acids. The CDR3 region is CSAPRDGDSNIQYF. The CDR3 nucleotides read TGCAGTGCACCCAGGGACGGGGATTCGAACATTCAGTACTTC.

This clonotype appeared once. V gene TRBV9 combines with J gene TRBJ2-7; 7 bases line up with TRBD2. The ends lost 3 bases at V and 3 bases at J; junction bases unmatched: 6. Germline lookup yields CDR1 SGDLS and CDR2 YYNGEE. This CDR3 comprises 14 residues. CDR3 sequence (DNA): TGTGCCAGCAGCGCTAGCGGCTACGACTACGAGCAGTACTTC. As protein: CASSASGYDYEQYF. The entire variable domain, with the rest obtained from reference TRBV9 and TRBJ2-7, is as follows: DSGVTQTPKHLITATGQRVTLRCSPRSGDLSVYWYQQSLDQGLQFLIQYYNGEERAKGNILERFSAQQFPDLHSELNLSSLELGDSALYFCASSASGYDYEQYFGPGTRLTVT.

The chain couples TRBV15 to TRBJ1-2, with D hard to call. Trimming pared 1 base from V and 4 bases from J, leaving 13 bases between. Germline loops: CDR1 LNHNV, CDR2 YYDKDF (reference sequence). The CDR3 is made up of 15 amino acids. Here the CDR3 reads CATSRGGLVGYGYTF. DNA for the CDR3: TGTGCCACCAGCAGAGGAGGATTGGTCGGCTATGGCTACACCTTC.

This chain links TRBV6-5 with TRBJ1-5; 8 nucleotides agree with TRBD1. The germline V gene has CDR1 MNHEY and CDR2 SVGAGI. V lost 4 bases to trimming and J lost 0 bases; unmatched junction nucleotides: 11. This CDR3 contains 18 residues. The CDR3 region is CASSSLPPDRDSNQPQHF. The CDR3 DNA is TGTGCCAGCAGTTCCCTTCCCCCGGACAGGGATAGCAATCAGCCCCAGCATTTT.